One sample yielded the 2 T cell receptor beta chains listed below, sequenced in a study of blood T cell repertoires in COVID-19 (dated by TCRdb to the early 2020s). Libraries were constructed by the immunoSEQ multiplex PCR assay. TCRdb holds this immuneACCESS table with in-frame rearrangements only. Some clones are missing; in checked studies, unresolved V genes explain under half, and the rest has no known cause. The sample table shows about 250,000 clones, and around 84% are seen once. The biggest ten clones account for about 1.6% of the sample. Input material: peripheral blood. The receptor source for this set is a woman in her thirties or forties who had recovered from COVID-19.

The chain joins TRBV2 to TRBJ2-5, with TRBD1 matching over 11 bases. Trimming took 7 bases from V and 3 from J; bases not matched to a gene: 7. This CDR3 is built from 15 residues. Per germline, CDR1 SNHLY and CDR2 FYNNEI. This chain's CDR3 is CASISGTGGKETQYF. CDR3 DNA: TGTGCCAGCATCTCCGGGACAGGGGGTAAAGAGACCCAGTACTTC.

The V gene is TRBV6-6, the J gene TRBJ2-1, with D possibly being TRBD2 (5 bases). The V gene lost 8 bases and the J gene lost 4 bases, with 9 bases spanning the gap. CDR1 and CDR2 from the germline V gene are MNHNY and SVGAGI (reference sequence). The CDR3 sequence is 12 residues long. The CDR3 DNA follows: TGTGCCAGCTGGACGGGGTACAATGAGCAGTTCTTC. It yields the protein CASWTGYNEQFF.